This T cell receptor beta chain comes out of a study of shared clonotypes between healthy human individuals. Trimming removed 11 bases at V and 11 bases at J, with 22 bases between. Germline CDR1 is SNHLY and CDR2 is FYNNEI. The CDR3 is made up of 13 amino acids. The assay was immunoSEQ multiplex PCR, and TCRdb's table has in-frame clones only and misses some. Of 2 million to 2.5 million clones in the sample, 90% to 96% are singletons; the top ten hold around 0.13%. About this clone itself: Its target is not known.

Study results and limitations: The diversity represented, both genetic and in exposure history, was limited by few donors. Sampling included only blood; tissue repertoires likely differ. Shared clonotypes: 4.5% to 6.5% naive CD4, around 4% naive CD8, roughly 2.2% memory CD4, 0.35% to 0.5% memory CD8.

The source material was naive CD4+ T cells sorted from blood. This sample's subset: CD45RA+ positively selected. The rearrangement joins TRBV2 to TRBJ2-1, with TRBD2 as a possible D gene (7 bases). This receptor was obtained from a man between 18 and 29 years old in good health. CDR3 DNA sequence: TGTGCCGGTGCCGGGACTATCCGGGACAAGCAGTTCTTC. This encodes CAGAGTIRDKQFF. The full variable domain, completed using reference TRBV2 and TRBJ2-1, is EPEVTQTPSHQVTQMGQEVILRCVPISNHLYFYWYRQILGQKVEFLVSFYNNEISEKSEIFDDQFSVERPDGSNFTLKIRSTKLEDSAMYFCAGAGTIRDKQFFGPGTRLTVL.